This TCR beta chain originates from a study of beta chain features in type 1 diabetes. This clone was picked up a small number of times. Its specificity is unknown. The sample carries other DNA sequences with the same CDR3. Since all of the isolated RNA was reverse transcribed, expressed TCRB transcripts were what got sequenced. The assay was immunoSEQ multiplex PCR, and TCRdb's table has in-frame clones only and misses some. Of roughly 140,000 clones in the sample, about 8.5% were seen once. Findings and limits, study-wide: Within each of all four CD4+ subsets, Type 1 diabetes patients had TCRB CDR3s that were moderately but significantly shorter.

This CDR3 comprises 11 residues. From germline, CDR1 is SGHTA and CDR2 FQGNSA. The V and J ends lost 3 bases and 11 bases respectively, with 8 bases between them. The clonotype comes from a man aged 18 to 29 in good health. The source material was central memory CD4+ T cells from blood. V usage is TRBV7-2 and J usage is TRBJ2-1, with a possible D match to TRBD2 (5 bases). The CDR3 is CASSLEVKQFF. As DNA, the CDR3 is TGTGCCAGCAGCTTGGAGGTGAAGCAGTTCTTC. The whole variable domain, filled in from reference TRBV7-2 and TRBJ2-1, reads GAGVSQSPSNKVTEKGKDVELRCDPISGHTALYWYRQSLGQGLEFLIYFQGNSAPDKSGLPSDRFSAERTGGSVSTLTIQRTQQEDSAVYLCASSLEVKQFFGPGTRLTVL.